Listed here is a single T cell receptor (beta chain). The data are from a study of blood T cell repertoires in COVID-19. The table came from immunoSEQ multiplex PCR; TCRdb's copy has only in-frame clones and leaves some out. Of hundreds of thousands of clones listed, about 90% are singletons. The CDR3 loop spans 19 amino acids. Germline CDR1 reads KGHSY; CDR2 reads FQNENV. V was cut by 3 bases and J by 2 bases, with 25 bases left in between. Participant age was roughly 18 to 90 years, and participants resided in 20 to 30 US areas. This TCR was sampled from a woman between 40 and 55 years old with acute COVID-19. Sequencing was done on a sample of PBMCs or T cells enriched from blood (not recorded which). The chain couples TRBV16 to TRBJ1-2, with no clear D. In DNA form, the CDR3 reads TGTGCCAGCAGCCAGAATGGTCCGTCAGAGGGTGGTAGAAACTATGGCTACACCTTC. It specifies CASSQNGPSEGGRNYGYTF.